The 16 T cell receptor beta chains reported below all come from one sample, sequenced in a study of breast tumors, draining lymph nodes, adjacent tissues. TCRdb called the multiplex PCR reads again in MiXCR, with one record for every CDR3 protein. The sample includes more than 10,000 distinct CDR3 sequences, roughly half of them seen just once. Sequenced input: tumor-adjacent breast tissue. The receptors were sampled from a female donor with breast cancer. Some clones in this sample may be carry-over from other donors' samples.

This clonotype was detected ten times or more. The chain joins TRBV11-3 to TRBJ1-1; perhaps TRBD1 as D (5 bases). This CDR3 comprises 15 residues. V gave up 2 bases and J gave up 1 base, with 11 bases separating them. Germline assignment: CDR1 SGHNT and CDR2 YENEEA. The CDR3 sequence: CASSLLPQGNTEAFF. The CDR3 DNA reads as TGTGCCAGCAGCTTACTTCCCCAGGGGAACACTGAAGCTTTCTTT. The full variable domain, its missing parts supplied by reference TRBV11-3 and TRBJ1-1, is EAGVVQSPRYKIIEKKQPVAFWCNPISGHNTLYWYLQNLGQGPELLIRYENEEAVDDSQLPKDRFSAERLKGVDSTLKIQPAELGDSAVYLCASSLLPQGNTEAFFGQGTRLTVV.

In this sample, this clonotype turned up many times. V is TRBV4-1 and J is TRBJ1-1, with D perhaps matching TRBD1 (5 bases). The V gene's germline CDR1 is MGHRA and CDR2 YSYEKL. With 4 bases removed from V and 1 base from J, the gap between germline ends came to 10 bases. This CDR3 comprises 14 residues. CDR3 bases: TGCGCCAGCAGCCCTCGGGGGGGGAACACTGAAGCTTTCTTT. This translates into CASSPRGGNTEAFF.

CDR3 nucleotide sequence: TGTGCCACCAGCAGACCGGGACTAGCGGGAGGTGATGAGCAGTTCTTC. It is translated as CATSRPGLAGGDEQFF. V is TRBV15 and J is TRBJ2-1; TRBD2 agrees at 15 bases. Unmatched junction bases numbered 4, after V lost 2 bases and J lost 8 bases. The CDR3 loop spans 16 amino acids. Germline V lookup: CDR1 LNHNV, CDR2 YYDKDF (reference sequence).

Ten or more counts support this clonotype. CDR3 sequence: CASSLPVDTQYF. CDR3 nucleotides: TGTGCCAGCAGCTTACCAGTGGATACGCAGTATTTT. The V and J genes are TRBV11-3 and TRBJ2-3; D call uncertain. The V gene's germline CDR1 is SGHNT and CDR2 YENEEA. The CDR3 extends over 12 amino acids. V gave up 2 bases and J gave up 6 bases, with 6 bases separating them.

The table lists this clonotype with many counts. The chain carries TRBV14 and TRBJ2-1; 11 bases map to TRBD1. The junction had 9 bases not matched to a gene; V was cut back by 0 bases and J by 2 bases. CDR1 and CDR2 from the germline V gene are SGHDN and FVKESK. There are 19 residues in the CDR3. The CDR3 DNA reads TGTGCCAGCAGCCAAGATCGGGGAACGGGACAGGGGGCCTACAATGAGCAGTTCTTC. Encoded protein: CASSQDRGTGQGAYNEQFF.

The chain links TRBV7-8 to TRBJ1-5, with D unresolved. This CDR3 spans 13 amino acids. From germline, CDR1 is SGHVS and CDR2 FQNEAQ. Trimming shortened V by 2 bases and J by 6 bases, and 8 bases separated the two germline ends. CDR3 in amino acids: CASSLTSLQPQHF. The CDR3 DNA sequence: TGTGCCAGCAGCTTAACTTCTCTTCAGCCCCAGCATTTT.

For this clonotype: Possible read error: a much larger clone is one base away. The CDR3 loop reads CSVPGRGIYEQYF. CDR3 sequence (DNA): TGCAGCGTTCCTGGACGGGGCATCTACGAGCAGTACTTC. V is TRBV29-1 and J is TRBJ2-7; either TRBD1 or TRBD2 may supply D (5 bases each). The CDR3 has 13 residues. Germline V lookup: CDR1 SQVTM, CDR2 ANQGSEA. V lost 5 bases and J 3 bases, leaving 14 bases between the germline ends.

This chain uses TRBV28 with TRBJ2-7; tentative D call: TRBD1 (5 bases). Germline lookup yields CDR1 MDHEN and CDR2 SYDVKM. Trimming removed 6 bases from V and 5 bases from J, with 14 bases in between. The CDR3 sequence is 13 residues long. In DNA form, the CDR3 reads TGTGCCAGCAGGGAAGACAGTTTCGACGAGCAGTACTTC. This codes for CASREDSFDEQYF. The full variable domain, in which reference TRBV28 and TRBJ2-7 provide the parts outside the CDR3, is DVKVTQSSRYLVKRTGEKVFLECVQDMDHENMFWYRQDPGLGLRLIYFSYDVKMKEKGDIPEGYSVSREKKERFSLILESASTNQTSMYLCASREDSFDEQYFGPGTRLTVT.

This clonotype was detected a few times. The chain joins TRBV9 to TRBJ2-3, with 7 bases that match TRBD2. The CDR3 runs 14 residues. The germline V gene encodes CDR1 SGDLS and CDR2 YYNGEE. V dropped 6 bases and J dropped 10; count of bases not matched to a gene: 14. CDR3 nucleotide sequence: TGTGCCAGCACCCCCGTTGGGGGGGGAGAATCGCAGTATTTT. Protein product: CASTPVGGGESQYF.

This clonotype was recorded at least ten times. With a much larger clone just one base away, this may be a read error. CDR3 DNA sequence: TGTGCCAGCAGGTCCCCCATTTATACCAATCAGCCCCAGCATTTT. Translating gives CASRSPIYTNQPQHF. The chain recombines TRBV11-3 with TRBJ1-5; no definite D call. The ends were cut back, 6 bases at V and 3 bases at J, with 15 bases in the middle. This CDR3 spans 15 amino acids. Germline values: CDR1 SGHNT, CDR2 YENEEA.

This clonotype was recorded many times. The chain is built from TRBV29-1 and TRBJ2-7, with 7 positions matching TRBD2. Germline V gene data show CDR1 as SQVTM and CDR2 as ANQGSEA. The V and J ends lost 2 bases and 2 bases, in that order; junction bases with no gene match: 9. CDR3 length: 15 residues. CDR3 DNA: TGCAGCGTTGAACTCCCGGGGGGTCCGACCTACGAGCAGTACTTC. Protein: CSVELPGGPTYEQYF.

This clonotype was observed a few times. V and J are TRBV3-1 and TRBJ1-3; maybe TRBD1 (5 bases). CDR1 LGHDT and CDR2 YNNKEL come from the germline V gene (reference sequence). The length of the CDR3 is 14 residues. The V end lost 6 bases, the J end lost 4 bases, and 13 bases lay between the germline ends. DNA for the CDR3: TGTGCCAGCAGGTCCGGGACCAAGGGAAACACCATATATTTT. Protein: CASRSGTKGNTIYF.

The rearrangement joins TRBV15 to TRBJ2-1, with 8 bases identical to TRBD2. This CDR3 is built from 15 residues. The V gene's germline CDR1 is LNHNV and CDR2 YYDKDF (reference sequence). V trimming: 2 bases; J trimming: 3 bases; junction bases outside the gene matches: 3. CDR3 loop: CATSRPGTSYNEQFF. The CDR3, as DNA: TGTGCCACCAGCAGACCCGGGACTAGCTACAATGAGCAGTTCTTC.

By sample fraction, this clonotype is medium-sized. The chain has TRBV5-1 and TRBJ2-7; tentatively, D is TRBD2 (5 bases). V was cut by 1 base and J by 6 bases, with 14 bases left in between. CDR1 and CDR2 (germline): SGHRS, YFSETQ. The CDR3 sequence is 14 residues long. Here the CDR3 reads CASSLNGLLGEQYF. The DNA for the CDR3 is TGCGCCAGCAGCTTGAACGGACTGCTGGGCGAGCAGTACTTC.

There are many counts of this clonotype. The CDR3 spells CSDNSGGYTF. CDR3 in DNA: TGCAGTGACAACTCAGGTGGCTACACCTTC. The gene calls are TRBV20-1 and TRBJ1-2; no reliable D call. CDR1 and CDR2 from the germline V gene are DFQATT and SNEGSKA (reference sequence). CDR3 size: 10 residues. V lost 7 bases and J lost 7, with 10 bases in between.

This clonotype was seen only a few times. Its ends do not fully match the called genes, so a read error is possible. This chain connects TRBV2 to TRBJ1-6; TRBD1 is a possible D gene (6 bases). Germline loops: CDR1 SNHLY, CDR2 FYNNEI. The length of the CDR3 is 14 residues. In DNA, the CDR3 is TGTGCCAGCAGTGTGGCCAGGGGCGTCCTCCCCCCCCCCTTT. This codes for CASSVARGVLPPPF.